This T cell receptor beta chain was retrieved from a study of type 1 regulatory T cells (dated by TCRdb to the early 2020s). About the investigation overall: An in vitro protocol by which a Tr1-enriched, alloantigen-specific CD4 T cell product named T-allo10 was generated was characterized in the study. T-allo10 was being evaluated clinically in patients with hematological malignancies who were receiving allogeneic hematopoietic stem cell transplantation.

As encoded in the germline V gene, CDR1 is SGHRS while CDR2 is YFSETQ. The CDR3 runs 13 amino acids, cysteine and phenylalanine included. Only CDR3 DNA remains: 39 bases, in frame from the first base. The junction shows trimming of 6 bases on V and 8 bases on J, plus 14 bases between the germline ends. This clonotype was recorded at least ten times. Its cognate antigen has yet to be identified. No base-level quality is on record; no much larger clone is a single base apart. TCRdb lists the instrument as Illumina MiSeq. TCRdb reworked the public reads: Q25 trimming with fastp, MiXCR clone assembly, productive beta chains retained. Each entry is one CDR3 protein sequence, shown with its most common DNA and genes. This sample has about 14,000 distinct CDR3 sequences in its table, and approximately 13% of those were observed once. The top ten hold about 16% of the sample.

The chain is assembled from TRBV5-1 and TRBJ1-4; the D gene is perhaps TRBD1, from 6 matching bases. This clonotype was obtained from a human donor in good health. Sequencing was done on a sample of cultured T cells, either the whole culture or a sorted T cell fraction (not recorded which). The CDR3 reads as follows: CASTGDGYEKLFF. The DNA reads as follows: TGCGCCAGCACAGGGGACGGTTACGAAAAACTGTTTTTT.